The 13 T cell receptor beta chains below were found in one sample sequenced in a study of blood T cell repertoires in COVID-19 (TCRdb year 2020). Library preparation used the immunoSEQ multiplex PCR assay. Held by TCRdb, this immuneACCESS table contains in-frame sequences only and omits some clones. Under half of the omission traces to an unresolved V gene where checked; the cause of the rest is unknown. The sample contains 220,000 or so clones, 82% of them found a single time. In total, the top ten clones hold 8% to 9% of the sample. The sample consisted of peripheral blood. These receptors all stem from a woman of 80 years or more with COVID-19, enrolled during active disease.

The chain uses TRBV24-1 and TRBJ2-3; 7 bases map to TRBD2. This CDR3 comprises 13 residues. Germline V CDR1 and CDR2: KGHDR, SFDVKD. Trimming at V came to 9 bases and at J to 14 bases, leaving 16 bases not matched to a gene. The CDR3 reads CATDYSGPALPYF. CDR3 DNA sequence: TGTGCCACCGACTATAGCGGGCCGGCCTTACCGTATTTT.

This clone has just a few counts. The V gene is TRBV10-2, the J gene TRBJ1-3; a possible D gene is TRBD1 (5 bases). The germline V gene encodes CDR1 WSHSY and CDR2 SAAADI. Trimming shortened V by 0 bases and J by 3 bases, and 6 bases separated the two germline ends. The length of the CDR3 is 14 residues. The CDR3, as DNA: TGCGCCAGCAGTGAGTCGGGGGGTGGAAACACCATATATTTT. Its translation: CASSESGGGNTIYF.

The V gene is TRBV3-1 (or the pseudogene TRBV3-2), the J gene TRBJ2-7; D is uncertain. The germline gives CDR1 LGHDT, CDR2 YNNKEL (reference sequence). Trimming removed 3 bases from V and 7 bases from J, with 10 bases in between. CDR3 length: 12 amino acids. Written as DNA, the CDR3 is TGTGCCAGCAGCCACGCACTTATGGAGCAGTACTTC. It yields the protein CASSHALMEQYF.

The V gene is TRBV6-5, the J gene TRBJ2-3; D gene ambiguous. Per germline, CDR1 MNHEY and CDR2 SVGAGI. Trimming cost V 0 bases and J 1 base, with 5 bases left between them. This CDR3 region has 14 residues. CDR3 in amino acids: CASSYSQGTDTQYF. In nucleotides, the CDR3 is TGTGCCAGCAGTTACTCGCAGGGCACAGATACGCAGTATTTT.

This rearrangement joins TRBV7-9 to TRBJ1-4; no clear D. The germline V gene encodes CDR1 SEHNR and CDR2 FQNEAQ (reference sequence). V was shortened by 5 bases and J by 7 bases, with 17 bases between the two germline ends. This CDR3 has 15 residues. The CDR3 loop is CASSLRLYRSEKLFF. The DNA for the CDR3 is TGTGCCAGCAGCCTAAGACTTTATAGGTCTGAAAAACTGTTTTTT.

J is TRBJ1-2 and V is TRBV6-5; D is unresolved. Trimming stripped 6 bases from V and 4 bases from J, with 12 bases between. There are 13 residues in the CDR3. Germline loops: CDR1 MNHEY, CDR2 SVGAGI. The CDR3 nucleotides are TGTGCCAGCAGCGCCGACCCTAGCTATGGCTACACCTTC. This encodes CASSADPSYGYTF.

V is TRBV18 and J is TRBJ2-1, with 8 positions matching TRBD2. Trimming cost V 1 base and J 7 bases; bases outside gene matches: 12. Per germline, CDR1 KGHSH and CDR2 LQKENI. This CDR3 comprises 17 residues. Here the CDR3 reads CASSPQPSGPGGNEQFF. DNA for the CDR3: TGTGCCAGCTCACCACAACCTAGCGGGCCGGGCGGGAATGAGCAGTTCTTC. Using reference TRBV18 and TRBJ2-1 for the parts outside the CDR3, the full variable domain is NAGVMQNPRHLVRRRGQEARLRCSPMKGHSHVYWYRQLPEEGLKFMVYLQKENIIDESGMPKERFSAEFPKEGPSILRIQQVVRGDSAAYFCASSPQPSGPGGNEQFFGPGTRLTVL.

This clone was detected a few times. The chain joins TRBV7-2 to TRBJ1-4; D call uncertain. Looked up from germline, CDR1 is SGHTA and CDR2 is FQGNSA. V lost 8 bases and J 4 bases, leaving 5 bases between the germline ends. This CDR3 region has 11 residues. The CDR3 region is CASGNNEKLFF. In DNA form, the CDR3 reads TGTGCCAGCGGCAATAATGAAAAACTGTTTTTT.

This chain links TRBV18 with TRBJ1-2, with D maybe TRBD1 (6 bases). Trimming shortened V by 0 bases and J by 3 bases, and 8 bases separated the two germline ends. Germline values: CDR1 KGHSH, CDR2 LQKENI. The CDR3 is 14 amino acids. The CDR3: CASSPPGGDYGYTF. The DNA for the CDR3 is TGTGCCAGCTCACCACCAGGGGGGGACTATGGCTACACCTTC.

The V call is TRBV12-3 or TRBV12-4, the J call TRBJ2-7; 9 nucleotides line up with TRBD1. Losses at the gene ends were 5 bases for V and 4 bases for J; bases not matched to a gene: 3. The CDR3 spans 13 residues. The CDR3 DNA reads TGTGCCAGCAGTCGGGACAGGGTATACGAGCAGTACTTC. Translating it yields CASSRDRVYEQYF.

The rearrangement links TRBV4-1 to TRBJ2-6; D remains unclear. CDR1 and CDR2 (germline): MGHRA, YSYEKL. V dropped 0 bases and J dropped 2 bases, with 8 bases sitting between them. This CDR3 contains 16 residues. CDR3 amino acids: CASSQDSQPGANVLTF. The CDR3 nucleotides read TGCGCCAGCAGCCAAGATAGCCAGCCTGGGGCCAACGTCCTGACTTTC.

This chain's CDR3 is CASSDGTGRTNEQFF. For the CDR3, the DNA is TGTGCCAGCAGTGACGGGACAGGGAGGACCAATGAGCAGTTCTTC. V is TRBV6-1 and J is TRBJ2-1; 9 positions match TRBD1. V was pared by 3 bases and J by 6 bases, with 6 bases of the junction left unmatched. The CDR3 totals 15 residues. In germline, CDR1 is MNHNS, CDR2 SASEGT.

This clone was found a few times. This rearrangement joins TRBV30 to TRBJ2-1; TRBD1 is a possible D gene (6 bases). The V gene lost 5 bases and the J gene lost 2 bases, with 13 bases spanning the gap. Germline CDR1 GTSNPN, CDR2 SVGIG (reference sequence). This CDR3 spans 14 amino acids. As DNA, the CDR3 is TGTGCCTGGGCAGGGGAGAATGCCTACAATGAGCAGTTCTTC. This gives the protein CAWAGENAYNEQFF. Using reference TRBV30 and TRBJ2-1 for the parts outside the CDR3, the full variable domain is SQTIHQWPATLVQPVGSPLSLECTVEGTSNPNLYWYRQAAGRGLQLLFYSVGIGQISSEVPQNLSASRPQDRQFILSSKKLLLSDSGFYLCAWAGENAYNEQFFGPGTRLTVL.